The clone carrying this T cell receptor beta chain was counted a few times. Its specificity is unknown. The source of the sample is a study of cytomegalovirus exposure and HLA in healthy donors. General study results and limits: TCR beta V segments were, for the most part, productive about 87% or about 30% of the time in an earlier analysis. Later work found most CMV-associated TCR beta chains apparently HLA-restricted.

CDR1 is SGHDT, CDR2 YYEEEE, per germline. The CDR3 loop spans 16 amino acids. Trimming at V came to 5 bases and at J to 6 bases, leaving 14 bases not matched to a gene. The primer mix had 60 Vbeta and 13 Jbeta primers. Under the authors' procedure: Roughly 10 million shared chains were among approximately 87 million unique TCR beta chains counted in a later analysis. The table came from immunoSEQ multiplex PCR; TCRdb's copy has only in-frame clones and leaves some out. The V and J calls and clone size come from that table; D and trimming were worked out from the DNA. The sample has some 200,000 clones, around 80% seen once.

The chain is built from TRBV5-6 and TRBJ1-1, with 9 bases lining up with TRBD1. The TCR sequence derives from a boy under 10 years old in good health and CMV-seronegative. Sequenced input: PBMCs. CDR3 protein: CASSPDRGRGYAEAFF. CDR3 bases: TGTGCCAGCAGTCCGGACAGGGGAAGGGGATACGCTGAAGCTTTCTTT.